These 18 T cell receptor beta chains were all obtained from the same sample, sequenced in a study of cytomegalovirus exposure and HLA in healthy donors. PCR primers comprised 60 Vbeta and 13 Jbeta primers. Measured with immunoSEQ multiplex PCR; TCRdb has only the in-frame clones, and not every one. The sample carries 100,000 to 150,000 clones, roughly four fifths recorded once. Specimen: PBMCs. Receptor source: an older woman in good health and CMV-seronegative.

This chain joins TRBV19 and TRBJ1-2; possible D gene TRBD1, 6 bases. Trimming cost V 4 bases and J 4 bases, with 16 bases left between them. Germline V gives CDR1 LNHDA, CDR2 SQIVND (reference sequence). The CDR3 spans 15 residues. The CDR3 region has the DNA TGTGCCAGTAGTAATCAGGGGACACTCGCCTATGGCTACACCTTC. Encoded protein: CASSNQGTLAYGYTF.

This chain uses TRBV27 with TRBJ2-7, with a weak D call TRBD1 (5 bases). V lost 2 bases and J 2 bases, leaving 13 bases between the germline ends. Germline-derived CDR1 and CDR2 are MNHEY and SMNVEV (reference sequence). This CDR3 has 15 residues. Here the CDR3 DNA reads TGTGCCAGCAGTTTAGTGCAGGGCACGACCTACGAGCAGTACTTC. Protein: CASSLVQGTTYEQYF.

A word on this clone: This same CDR3 is encoded by further DNA sequences in the sample. The chain couples TRBV5-1 to TRBJ2-7; maybe TRBD1 (5 bases). This CDR3 has 14 residues. Between the trimmed V and J ends, which lost 0 bases and 5 bases, there was a span of 12 bases. CDR1 is SGHRS, CDR2 YFSETQ, per germline. Here the CDR3 DNA reads TGCGCCAGCAGCTTGGATCAGGGTGGCGACGAGCAGTACTTC. Translating gives CASSLDQGGDEQYF.

The J gene is TRBJ2-3, the V gene TRBV12-5; maybe TRBD2 (6 bases). Per germline, CDR1 LGHNT and CDR2 FRNRAP. The germline V and J ends were trimmed by 1 base and 2 bases, with 13 bases remaining between them. The CDR3 consists of 16 residues. The CDR3 sequence: CASGLGRLGNTDTQYF. CDR3 bases: TGTGCTAGTGGTTTGGGAAGACTAGGTAACACAGATACGCAGTATTTT.

The J gene is TRBJ1-1, the V gene TRBV19; 10 bases align to TRBD1. After removal of 7 bases from V and 3 bases from J, the junction contained 8 bases not matched to a gene. CDR1 LNHDA and CDR2 SQIVND come from the germline V gene (reference sequence). The CDR3 consists of 15 residues. The CDR3 sequence: CASTGTGVVDTEAFF. Here the CDR3 DNA reads TGTGCCAGTACCGGGACAGGGGTAGTCGACACTGAAGCTTTCTTT.

The V and J genes are TRBV12-5 and TRBJ1-1; D uncertain. Germline V gives CDR1 LGHNT, CDR2 FRNRAP. Trimming removed 1 base at V and 4 bases at J, with 10 bases between. The CDR3 extends over 14 amino acids. This chain's CDR3 is CASGLDAGRTEAFF. The CDR3 region has the DNA TGTGCTAGTGGTTTGGATGCAGGTCGCACTGAAGCTTTCTTT.

The genes are TRBV28 and TRBJ1-2; maybe TRBD1 (6 bases). The length of the CDR3 is 15 residues. V lost 6 bases to trimming and J lost 4 bases, with 18 bases between them. In germline, CDR1 is MDHEN, CDR2 SYDVKM. This chain's CDR3 is CASSPGVALLYGYTF. Written as DNA, the CDR3 is TGTGCCAGCAGCCCAGGGGTAGCTTTACTCTATGGCTACACCTTC.

The chain links TRBV30 to TRBJ2-5; 8 bases map to TRBD2. The CDR3 sequence is 14 residues long. J was trimmed by 2 bases and V by 1 base; bases with no gene match: 3. In germline, CDR1 is GTSNPN, CDR2 SVGIG (reference sequence). CDR3 in amino acids: CAWSAAGGQETQYF. As DNA, the CDR3 is TGTGCCTGGAGTGCGGCGGGAGGACAAGAGACCCAGTACTTC.

This clone is a singleton in its sample. The chain carries TRBV5-1 and TRBJ1-5; weak D call: TRBD1 (5 bases). Germline V CDR1 and CDR2: SGHRS, YFSETQ. The V gene lost 1 base and the J gene lost 0 bases, with 8 bases spanning the gap. CDR3 length: 15 amino acids. This CDR3 reads CASSLSGPSNQPQHF. CDR3 nucleotide sequence: TGCGCCAGCAGCTTGTCAGGGCCTAGCAATCAGCCCCAGCATTTT.

This clone was seen a few times. V usage is TRBV5-4 and J usage is TRBJ2-5; 12 bases map to TRBD2. This CDR3 has 17 residues. CDR1 and CDR2 (germline): SGHNT, YYREEE (reference sequence). The V segment lost 3 bases and the J segment 4 bases; nucleotides outside the gene matches: 10. The DNA of the CDR3 is TGTGCCAGCAGCTCACTAGCGGGGGGCCGAACAAGAGAGACCCAGTACTTC. Its protein product is CASSSLAGGRTRETQYF.

This clone showed up just a few times. CDR3 coding DNA: TGTGCCAGCAGCGCTATCAGGGGGCCCTACAATGAGCAGTTCTTC. Encoded protein: CASSAIRGPYNEQFF. This chain connects TRBV7-7 to TRBJ2-1, with 8 bases fitting TRBD1. The CDR3 sequence is 15 residues long. Germline assignment: CDR1 SSHAT and CDR2 FNYEAQ (reference sequence). With 5 bases clipped from V and 2 bases from J, the junction kept 5 bases outside the gene matches.

The chain employs TRBV18 and TRBJ1-6; no firm D call. V shed 3 bases and J shed 0 bases, with 9 bases lying between them. CDR1 is KGHSH, CDR2 LQKENI, per germline. This CDR3 contains 16 residues. CDR3 coding DNA: TGTGCCAGCTCACCTTATACTAGCTCCTATAATTCACCCCTCCACTTT. Protein sequence: CASSPYTSSYNSPLHF.

J is TRBJ2-2 and V is TRBV29-1; D may be TRBD1 (5 bases). Germline V gene data show CDR1 as SQVTM and CDR2 as ANQGSEA. The CDR3 is 14 residues long. Trimming left V 2 bases short and J 6 bases short, with 13 bases between. The CDR3 DNA is TGCAGCGTTGAAATAGGGGTTGGGGCCGGGGAGCTGTTTTTT. Translated, it gives CSVEIGVGAGELFF.

The rearrangement uses TRBV4-1 and TRBJ2-1; D not resolved. Germline V gives CDR1 MGHRA, CDR2 YSYEKL. Trimming stripped 6 bases from V and 7 bases from J, with 7 bases between. The CDR3 is made up of 11 amino acids. Here the CDR3 reads CASSRLNEQFF. The CDR3 DNA follows: TGCGCCAGCAGTCGACTTAATGAGCAGTTCTTC.

CDR3 in DNA: TGTGCCAGTAGGGGACTAGCGGATAACAATGAGCAGTTCTTC. Protein product: CASRGLADNNEQFF. The J gene is TRBJ2-1, the V gene TRBV19; 11 bases line up with TRBD2. With V trimmed by 6 bases and J by 5 bases, 3 bases remained unmatched. CDR3 length equals 14 residues. The germline V gene encodes CDR1 LNHDA and CDR2 SQIVND (reference sequence).

The CDR3 loop is CASSDTVQETQYF. DNA for the CDR3: TGCGCCAGCAGCGATACGGTACAAGAGACCCAGTACTTC. This chain connects TRBV5-1 to TRBJ2-5, with D uncertain. Germline V lookup: CDR1 SGHRS, CDR2 YFSETQ. The CDR3 runs 13 residues. The V gene lost 4 bases and the J gene lost 2 bases, with 9 bases spanning the gap. Based on the CDR3 plus reference TRBV5-1 and TRBJ2-5, the full variable domain is KAGVTQTPRYLIKTRGQQVTLSCSPISGHRSVSWYQQTPGQGLQFLFEYFSETQRNKGNFPGRFSGRQFSNSRSEMNVSTLELGDSALYLCASSDTVQETQYFGPGTRLLVL.

This clone has only a few counts. The V gene is TRBV7-3, the J gene TRBJ2-5; tentatively, D is TRBD2 (5 bases). CDR1 and CDR2 from the germline V gene are SGHTA and FQGTGA. V shed 0 bases and J shed 2 bases, with 16 bases lying between them. This CDR3 contains 17 residues. The CDR3 nucleotides read TGTGCCAGCAGCTTAACGGGAGCGGAGGAGGTACAAGAGACCCAGTACTTC. It codes for CASSLTGAEEVQETQYF.

This clone has only a few counts. This chain connects TRBV2 to TRBJ2-5; 8 nucleotides align to TRBD2. This CDR3 is 13 amino acids long. V dropped 6 bases and J dropped 5; count of bases not matched to a gene: 5. Germline assignment: CDR1 SNHLY and CDR2 FYNNEI. The CDR3, as DNA: TGTGCCAGCAGCCGGGGGGGTAGCGAGACCCAGTACTTC. It encodes CASSRGGSETQYF.